This T cell receptor beta chain stems from a study of memory CD4+ T cells and cytomegalovirus serostatus. Study outcomes and limitations: Suggested: most of the CMV-linked TCR signature lies in CD4+ memory cells. Each of approximately 69 CMV-associated TCRbeta sequences occurred in one to five individuals. CMV serostatus prediction reached median AUC approximately 0.95, or 0.91 with US-trained model.

Methods used by the authors: Out-of-frame sequences were removed, leaving 2 million to 2.5 million distinct TCRbeta sequences. Sequencing was performed with immunoSEQ multiplex PCR; in TCRdb, only in-frame clones are kept and a portion is missing. The V and J calls and clone size are taken from that table; D and trimming were inferred from the DNA. This repertoire shows about 46,000 clones, about three quarters found once; its top ten account for around 0.61%. Single viable CD3+CD4+CD8-CD45RO+ cells were sorted as the memory CD4+ T cells. About this clone itself: Its antigen is as yet unknown.

Trimming took off 3 bases at V and 6 bases at J, with 8 bases between the two ends. The germline V gene has CDR1 GTSNPN and CDR2 SVGIG (reference sequence). This CDR3 region has 11 residues. Sequencing was done on a sample of memory CD4+ T cells from blood. The V and J genes are TRBV30 and TRBJ1-2; D call uncertain. The TCR originated in an adult in good health and CMV-seronegative. CDR3 residues: CAWRQSDGYTF. CDR3 DNA: TGTGCCTGGAGACAGAGCGATGGCTACACCTTC.